This T cell receptor beta chain was profiled in a study of shared clonotypes between healthy human individuals. On sorted subsets, replicate PCRs used about 200 ng DNA, or about 30,000 T cell genomes. The protocol was immunoSEQ multiplex PCR, while the TCRdb copy is restricted to in-frame clones and leaves out a portion. Among some 1,100,000 clones listed, approximately 80% were seen once. Per the germline V gene, CDR1 is MDHEN and CDR2 is SYDVKM. This CDR3 is 18 amino acids long. The germline V and J ends were trimmed by 2 bases and 2 bases, with 21 bases remaining between them. It was into CD45RA+ naive and CD45RA-negative memory subsets that the CD4+ cells were split.

This sequence was found in a man younger than 35 in good health. Some clones in this sample may be carry-over from other donors' samples. The rearrangement uses TRBV28 and TRBJ1-1; D gene unclear. Source material: memory CD4+ T cells from PBMCs. Subset specified: CD45RA-negative fraction. This CDR3 is CASSLMSGVTLTNTEAFF. The CDR3 DNA is TGTGCCAGCAGTTTAATGTCCGGGGTAACCCTAACTAACACTGAAGCTTTCTTT.